Below, 32 T cell receptor beta chains from the same sample are listed, as sequenced in a study of cytomegalovirus exposure and HLA in healthy donors. The PCR employed 60 Vbeta primers together with 13 Jbeta primers. The repertoire was sequenced with immunoSEQ multiplex PCR; TCRdb's copy has only in-frame clones and lacks some. In the table there are around 180,000 clones, 80% of which are singletons. The sample comprised PBMCs. The receptors were gathered from a man aged 35-49 years in good health and CMV-seronegative.

V is TRBV5-1 and J is TRBJ2-5; 13 bases match TRBD2. The CDR3 is 16 amino acids. Germline V gives CDR1 SGHRS, CDR2 YFSETQ. V trimming: 0 bases; J trimming: 5 bases; junction bases outside the gene matches: 4. CDR3 coding DNA: TGCGCCAGCAGCTTGGGGACTAGCGGGAGCTGGGAGACCCAGTACTTC. This translates into CASSLGTSGSWETQYF.

This chain joins TRBV28 and TRBJ1-3; the D is unclear. There are 12 residues in the CDR3. V lost 8 bases, J lost 0 bases, and 5 bases lay in between. The germline V gene has CDR1 MDHEN and CDR2 SYDVKM. CDR3 nucleotide sequence: TGTGCCAGCGGGCTCTCTGGAAACACCATATATTTT. It translates to CASGLSGNTIYF. The variable domain in full, completed from reference TRBV28 and TRBJ1-3, reads DVKVTQSSRYLVKRTGEKVFLECVQDMDHENMFWYRQDPGLGLRLIYFSYDVKMKEKGDIPEGYSVSREKKERFSLILESASTNQTSMYLCASGLSGNTIYFGEGSWLTVV.

This chain links TRBV7-2 with TRBJ1-1; no reliable D call. The V end lost 4 bases, the J end lost 3 bases, and 6 bases lay between the germline ends. This CDR3 is built from 12 residues. The germline gives CDR1 SGHTA, CDR2 FQGNSA. CDR3 in DNA: TGTGCCAGCAGCTCCCTTGACACTGAAGCTTTCTTT. This gives the protein CASSSLDTEAFF.

V is TRBV5-6 and J is TRBJ2-3; no clear D. V lost 1 base and J lost 3, with 6 bases in between. CDR1 and CDR2 (germline): SGHDT, YYEEEE. CDR3 length: 13 residues. The CDR3 loop reads CASSLYQTDTQYF. Written as DNA, the CDR3 is TGTGCCAGCAGCTTGTACCAGACAGATACGCAGTATTTT.

This clone was found once. This chain links TRBV9 with TRBJ1-3, with 9 bases that match TRBD1. Trimming at V came to 2 bases and at J to 4 bases, leaving 4 bases not matched to a gene. The CDR3 sequence is 15 residues long. CDR1 is SGDLS and CDR2 is YYNGEE in the germline V gene. The CDR3 here is CASSVYRGRGNTIYF. Written as DNA, the CDR3 is TGTGCCAGCAGCGTCTACAGGGGGCGGGGAAACACCATATATTTT. Using reference TRBV9 and TRBJ1-3 for the parts outside the CDR3, the full variable domain is DSGVTQTPKHLITATGQRVTLRCSPRSGDLSVYWYQQSLDQGLQFLIQYYNGEERAKGNILERFSAQQFPDLHSELNLSSLELGDSALYFCASSVYRGRGNTIYFGEGSWLTVV.

The rearrangement links TRBV11-2 to TRBJ2-7; D is perhaps TRBD1 (5 bases). CDR3 length: 15 residues. Germline lookup yields CDR1 SGHAT and CDR2 FQNNGV. Trimming took 4 bases from V and 6 from J, leaving 19 bases between them. As DNA, the CDR3 is TGTGCCAGCAGCTCTACGAGCAGGGCCCTCTCCGAGCAGTACTTC. This translates into CASSSTSRALSEQYF.

The rearrangement joins TRBV18 to TRBJ1-1, with D uncertain. Germline V gives CDR1 KGHSH, CDR2 LQKENI. The CDR3 contains 13 residues. Deletions cut 0 bases from V and 11 bases from J, with 13 bases between. Here the CDR3 DNA reads TGTGCCAGCTCACCACCTTCCGCAGGCGCCGCTTTCTTT. Residues: CASSPPSAGAAFF.

This clone was found once. The J gene is TRBJ2-7, the V gene TRBV14, with 7 bases identical to TRBD2. This CDR3 contains 16 residues. The germline CDR1 and CDR2 sequences are SGHDN and FVKESK. The junction had 6 bases not matched to a gene; V was cut back by 1 base and J by 0 bases. The CDR3 DNA is TGTGCCAGCAGCCAAGGGCTAGCGGAAAGCTCCTACGAGCAGTACTTC. Its translation: CASSQGLAESSYEQYF. Complete variable domain (other parts from reference TRBV14 and TRBJ2-7): EAGVTQFPSHSVIEKGQTVTLRCDPISGHDNLYWYRRVMGKEIKFLLHFVKESKQDESGMPNNRFLAERTGGTYSTLKVQPAELEDSGVYFCASSQGLAESSYEQYFGPGTRLTVT.

The rearrangement links TRBV29-1 to TRBJ2-1; TRBD2 is a possible D gene (6 bases). Germline V lookup: CDR1 SQVTM, CDR2 ANQGSEA. The ends were cut back, 0 bases at V and 10 bases at J, with 10 bases in the middle. The CDR3 totals 12 residues. The CDR3 reads CSVEERGLEQFF. DNA for the CDR3: TGCAGCGTTGAAGAGCGGGGCCTCGAGCAGTTCTTC.

For this clone: Germline and junction disagree at one end, which may indicate a read error. The CDR3 sequence: CASSLDRPRVETQYF. CDR3 sequence (DNA): TGTGCCAGCAGTTTGGACCGACCCCGGGTGGAGACCCAGTACTTC. This rearrangement joins TRBV5-6 to TRBJ2-5, with D uncertain. CDR1 SGHDT and CDR2 YYEEEE come from the germline V gene. The CDR3 consists of 15 residues.

This sequence joins TRBV7-8 and TRBJ2-7; maybe TRBD2 (6 bases). The CDR3 has 12 amino acids. V lost 7 bases and J 5 bases, leaving 12 bases between the germline ends. From germline, CDR1 is SGHVS and CDR2 FQNEAQ. The CDR3 spells CASTGGLNEQYF. The CDR3 nucleotides read TGTGCCAGCACCGGAGGGCTCAACGAGCAGTACTTC.

The count of this clone is one. The gene calls are TRBV18 and TRBJ2-2, with D perhaps matching TRBD2 (6 bases). The CDR3 length is 15 residues. V was pared by 1 base and J by 3 bases, with 9 bases between. Germline V lookup: CDR1 KGHSH, CDR2 LQKENI. This CDR3 reads CASSPRGVDTGELFF. The DNA of the CDR3 is TGTGCCAGCTCACCACGCGGGGTGGACACCGGGGAGCTGTTTTTT.

The chain combines TRBV5-6 with TRBJ1-3; D gene ambiguous. V was pared by 3 bases and J by 2 bases, with 9 bases between. CDR1 SGHDT and CDR2 YYEEEE come from the germline V gene. This CDR3 spans 14 amino acids. CDR3 coding DNA: TGTGCCAGCAGCTCCGTTTTCCCTGGAAACACCATATATTTT. Residues: CASSSVFPGNTIYF.

This clone was observed a handful of times. The chain employs TRBV29-1 and TRBJ1-1, with 8 bases aligning to TRBD1. Germline CDR1 SQVTM, CDR2 ANQGSEA. V dropped 7 bases and J dropped 1; count of bases not matched to a gene: 2. The CDR3 contains 12 residues. DNA of the CDR3: TGCAGCGGGACAGGGAGGAACACTGAAGCTTTCTTT. Translation gives CSGTGRNTEAFF.

The CDR3 reads CASSQRAGSNTEAFF. DNA of the CDR3: TGTGCCAGCAGCCAGAGGGCCGGGTCGAACACTGAAGCTTTCTTT. The chain is built from TRBV9 and TRBJ1-1; D unclear. The CDR3 loop spans 15 amino acids. The germline V gene encodes CDR1 SGDLS and CDR2 YYNGEE. Trimming removed 4 bases from V and 1 base from J, with 14 bases in between.

This clone was seen only once. The chain links TRBV7-2 to TRBJ2-3, with D possibly TRBD1 on 5 matching bases. Trimming pared 5 bases from V and 4 bases from J, leaving 16 bases between. There are 15 residues in the CDR3. Looked up from germline, CDR1 is SGHTA and CDR2 is FQGNSA. The CDR3 is CASSAREQISDTQYF. The CDR3 nucleotides read TGTGCCAGCAGCGCCAGGGAACAGATATCAGATACGCAGTATTTT.

This chain links TRBV7-9 with TRBJ2-2; D possibly corresponds to TRBD1 (6 bases). This CDR3 is 15 amino acids long. The germline V and J ends were trimmed by 5 bases and 7 bases, with 17 bases remaining between them. Per the germline V gene, CDR1 is SEHNR and CDR2 is FQNEAQ (reference sequence). The CDR3 bases are TGTGCCAGCAGCCACCCCAGGGGCGCAGGCGGGGAGCTGTTTTTT. Protein: CASSHPRGAGGELFF.

The chain employs TRBV5-4 and TRBJ2-5; the match to TRBD2 covers 8 bases. CDR3 length: 15 residues. After removal of 4 bases from V and 5 bases from J, the junction contained 10 bases not matched to a gene. From germline, CDR1 is SGHNT and CDR2 YYREEE (reference sequence). DNA of the CDR3: TGTGCCAGCAGCAAACCCGGGGGGGAAGGGGAGACCCAGTACTTC. Protein product: CASSKPGGEGETQYF.

The V gene is TRBV6-5, the J gene TRBJ2-7, with a weak D call TRBD2 (6 bases). The V gene's germline CDR1 is MNHEY and CDR2 SVGAGI. CDR3 length: 15 residues. Trimming shortened V by 0 bases and J by 2 bases, and 11 bases separated the two germline ends. The CDR3 region is CASSYSLGGAYEQYF. The CDR3 DNA reads TGTGCCAGCAGTTACTCGCTGGGGGGAGCCTACGAGCAGTACTTC.

J is TRBJ2-1 and V is TRBV9; TRBD2 matches at 7 bases. The CDR3 runs 18 residues. CDR1 SGDLS and CDR2 YYNGEE come from the germline V gene. J lost 7 bases, V lost 0 bases, and 16 bases had no gene match. The CDR3 sequence: CASSVDPRGVDPSNEQFF. CDR3 nucleotides: TGTGCCAGCAGCGTAGATCCCCGGGGGGTAGACCCATCAAATGAGCAGTTCTTC.

The CDR3 sequence: CASSSGTSGRVNYNEQFF. As DNA, the CDR3 is TGTGCCAGCAGCTCCGGGACTAGCGGGAGAGTAAACTACAATGAGCAGTTCTTC. The chain links TRBV7-2 to TRBJ2-1; 14 nucleotides agree with TRBD2. CDR3 size: 18 residues. V shed 4 bases and J 3 bases; nucleotides not matched to a gene: 8. Germline CDR1 and CDR2: SGHTA and FQGNSA.

This clone was seen a handful of times. CDR3: CASRTGINTDTQYF. CDR3 coding DNA: TGTGCCAGCCGTACGGGTATTAACACAGATACGCAGTATTTT. The chain recombines TRBV6-1 with TRBJ2-3, with unresolved D. CDR1 and CDR2 (germline): MNHNS, SASEGT. The V and J ends lost 8 bases and 2 bases respectively, with 14 bases between them. The CDR3 runs 14 residues.

The chain carries TRBV10-3 and TRBJ1-5; D perhaps matches TRBD1 (5 bases). The CDR3 extends over 16 amino acids. The germline gives CDR1 ENHRY, CDR2 SYGVKD. Trimming took off 0 bases at V and 4 bases at J, with 13 bases between the two ends. The CDR3: CAISESKKGVNQPQHF. The CDR3 nucleotides are TGTGCCATCAGTGAGTCTAAAAAAGGGGTGAATCAGCCCCAGCATTTT.

A word on this clone: The sample holds other DNA sequences that translate to the same CDR3. The rearrangement joins TRBV5-4 to TRBJ2-2; D unresolved. Germline loops: CDR1 SGHNT, CDR2 YYREEE (reference sequence). The length of the CDR3 is 14 residues. The V end was cut by 1 base, the J end by 0 bases, with 4 bases between. In DNA form, the CDR3 reads TGTGCCAGCAGCTTGTACACGAACACCGGGGAGCTGTTTTTT. It yields the protein CASSLYTNTGELFF.

The V gene is TRBV29-1, the J gene TRBJ1-3, with 7 bases lining up with TRBD1. The CDR3 runs to 13 residues. Germline values: CDR1 SQVTM, CDR2 ANQGSEA. V lost 7 bases, J lost 1 base, and 4 bases stayed unmatched. The CDR3 here is CSASGGSGNTIYF. The CDR3 DNA follows: TGCAGCGCCTCAGGGGGTTCTGGAAACACCATATATTTT.

This clone was seen once. The DNA of the CDR3 is TGTGCCAGCAGTTTTACAGGGGTTACCACTGAAGCTTTCTTT. Its translation: CASSFTGVTTEAFF. This chain links TRBV7-9 with TRBJ1-1; 7 positions match TRBD1. Germline trimming cut 6 bases from V and 4 bases from J; bases unmatched to any gene: 8. The CDR3 extends over 14 amino acids. Germline V gene lookup returns CDR1 SEHNR and CDR2 FQNEAQ (reference sequence).

The rearrangement joins TRBV6-5 to TRBJ1-1, with TRBD1 matching 9 bases. Per the germline V gene, CDR1 is MNHEY and CDR2 is SVGAGI. Germline trimming cut 2 bases from V and 6 bases from J; bases unmatched to any gene: 7. This CDR3 has 15 amino acids. The CDR3 sequence: CASSYPGQGRAEAFF. The CDR3 DNA follows: TGTGCCAGCAGTTACCCCGGACAGGGGAGGGCTGAAGCTTTCTTT.

This chain connects TRBV27 to TRBJ1-1, with D perhaps matching TRBD1 (6 bases). This CDR3 is built from 13 residues. V lost 5 bases to trimming and J lost 5 bases, with 12 bases between them. The germline CDR1 and CDR2 sequences are MNHEY and SMNVEV (reference sequence). The CDR3 is CASSVNRDTEAFF. Written as DNA, the CDR3 is TGTGCCAGCAGTGTAAACAGGGATACTGAAGCTTTCTTT.

The chain has TRBV19 and TRBJ1-2; 7 positions agree with TRBD1. This CDR3 has 14 residues. Germline V CDR1 and CDR2: LNHDA, SQIVND (reference sequence). Trimming removed 6 bases from V and 2 bases from J; junction bases left unmatched: 6. In DNA, the CDR3 is TGTGCCAGTAGACGGGACAGCGTAAACTATGGCTACACCTTC. Translating gives CASRRDSVNYGYTF.

To note about this clone: Other DNA sequences in this sample translate to the same CDR3. The rearrangement links TRBV7-9 to TRBJ1-2, with 11 bases aligning to TRBD1. V lost 3 bases and J lost 7; bases outside the gene matches: 1. There are 13 residues in the CDR3. Per the germline V gene, CDR1 is SEHNR and CDR2 is FQNEAQ (reference sequence). CDR3 residues: CASSLDRGLGYTF. The DNA of the CDR3 is TGTGCCAGCAGCTTGGACAGGGGGCTTGGCTACACCTTC.

In this sample, this clone turned up a few times. The chain combines TRBV10-3 with TRBJ1-4; D perhaps matches TRBD1 (5 bases). The CDR3 has 15 residues. CDR1 and CDR2 from the germline V gene are ENHRY and SYGVKD. Between the trimmed V and J ends, which lost 4 bases and 0 bases, there was a span of 9 bases. The CDR3 nucleotides read TGTGCCATCAGTGCGCAGGGATCAACTAATGAAAAACTGTTTTTT. This gives the protein CAISAQGSTNEKLFF.

This sequence joins TRBV6-1 and TRBJ1-4; D unresolved. Trimming took 6 bases from V and 0 from J, leaving 8 bases between them. Germline V lookup: CDR1 MNHNS, CDR2 SASEGT. The CDR3 is 14 amino acids. CDR3 residues: CASRGDATNEKLFF. In DNA form, the CDR3 reads TGTGCCAGCAGGGGAGATGCAACTAATGAAAAACTGTTTTTT.